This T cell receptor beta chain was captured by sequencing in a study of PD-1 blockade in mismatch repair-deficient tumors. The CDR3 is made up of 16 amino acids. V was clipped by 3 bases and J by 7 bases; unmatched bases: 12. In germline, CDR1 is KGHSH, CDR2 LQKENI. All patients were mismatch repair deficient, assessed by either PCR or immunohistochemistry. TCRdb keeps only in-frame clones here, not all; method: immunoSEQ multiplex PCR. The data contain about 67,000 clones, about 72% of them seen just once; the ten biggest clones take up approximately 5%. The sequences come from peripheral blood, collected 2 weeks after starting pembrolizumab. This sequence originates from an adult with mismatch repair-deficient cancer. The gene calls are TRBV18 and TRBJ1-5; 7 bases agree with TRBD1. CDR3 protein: CASSPTSGGGHQPQHF. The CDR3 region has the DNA TGTGCCAGCTCACCTACGTCAGGGGGGGGCCACCAGCCCCAGCATTTT. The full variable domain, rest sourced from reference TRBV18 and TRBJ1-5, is NAGVMQNPRHLVRRRGQEARLRCSPMKGHSHVYWYRQLPEEGLKFMVYLQKENIIDESGMPKERFSAEFPKEGPSILRIQQVVRGDSAAYFCASSPTSGGGHQPQHFGDGTRLSIL.